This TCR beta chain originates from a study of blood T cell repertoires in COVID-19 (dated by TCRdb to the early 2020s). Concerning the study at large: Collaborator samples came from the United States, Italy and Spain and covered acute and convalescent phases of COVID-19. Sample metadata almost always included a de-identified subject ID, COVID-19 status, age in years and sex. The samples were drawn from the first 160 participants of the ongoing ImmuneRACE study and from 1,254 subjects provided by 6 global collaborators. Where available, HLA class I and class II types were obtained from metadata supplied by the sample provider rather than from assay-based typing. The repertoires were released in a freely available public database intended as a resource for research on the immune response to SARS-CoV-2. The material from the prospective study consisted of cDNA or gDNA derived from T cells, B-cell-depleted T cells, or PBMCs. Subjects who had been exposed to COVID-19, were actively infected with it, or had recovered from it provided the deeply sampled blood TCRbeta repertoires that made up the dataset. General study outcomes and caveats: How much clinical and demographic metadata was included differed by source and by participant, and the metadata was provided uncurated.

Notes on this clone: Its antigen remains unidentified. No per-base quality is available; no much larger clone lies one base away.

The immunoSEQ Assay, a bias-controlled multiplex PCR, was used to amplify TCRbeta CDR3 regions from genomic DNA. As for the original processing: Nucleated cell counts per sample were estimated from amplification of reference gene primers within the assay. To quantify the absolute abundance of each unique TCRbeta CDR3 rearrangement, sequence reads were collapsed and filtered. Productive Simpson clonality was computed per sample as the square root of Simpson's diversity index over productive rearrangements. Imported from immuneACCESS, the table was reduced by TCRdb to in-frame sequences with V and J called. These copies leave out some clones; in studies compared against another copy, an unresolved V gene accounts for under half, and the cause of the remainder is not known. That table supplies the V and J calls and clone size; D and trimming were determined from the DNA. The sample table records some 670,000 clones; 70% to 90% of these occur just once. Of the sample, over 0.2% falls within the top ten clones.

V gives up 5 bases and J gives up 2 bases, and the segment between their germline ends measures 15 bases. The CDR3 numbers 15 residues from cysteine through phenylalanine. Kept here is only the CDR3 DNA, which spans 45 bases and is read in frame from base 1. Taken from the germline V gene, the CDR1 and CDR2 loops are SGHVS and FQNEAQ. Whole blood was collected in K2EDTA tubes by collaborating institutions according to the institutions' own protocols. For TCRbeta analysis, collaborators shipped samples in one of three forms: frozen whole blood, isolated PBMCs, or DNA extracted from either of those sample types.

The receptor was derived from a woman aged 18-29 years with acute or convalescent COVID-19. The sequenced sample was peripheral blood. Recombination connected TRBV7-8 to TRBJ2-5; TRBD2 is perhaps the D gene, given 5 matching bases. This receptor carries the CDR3 CASSKRGAVQETQYF. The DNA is TGTGCCAGCAGCAAAAGAGGAGCGGTACAAGAGACCCAGTACTTC.